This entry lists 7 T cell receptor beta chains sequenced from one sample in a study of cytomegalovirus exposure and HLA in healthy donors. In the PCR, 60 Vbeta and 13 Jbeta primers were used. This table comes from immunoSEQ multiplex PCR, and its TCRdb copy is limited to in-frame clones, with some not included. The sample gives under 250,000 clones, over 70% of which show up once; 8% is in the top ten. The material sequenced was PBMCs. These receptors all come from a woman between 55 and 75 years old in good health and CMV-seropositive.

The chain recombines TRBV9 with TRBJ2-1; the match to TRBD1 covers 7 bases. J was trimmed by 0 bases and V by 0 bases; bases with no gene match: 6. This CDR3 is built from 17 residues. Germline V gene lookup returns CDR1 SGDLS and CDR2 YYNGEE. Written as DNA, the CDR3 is TGTGCCAGCAGCGTAGCTGAGACAGGGAGCTCCTACAATGAGCAGTTCTTC. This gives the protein CASSVAETGSSYNEQFF.

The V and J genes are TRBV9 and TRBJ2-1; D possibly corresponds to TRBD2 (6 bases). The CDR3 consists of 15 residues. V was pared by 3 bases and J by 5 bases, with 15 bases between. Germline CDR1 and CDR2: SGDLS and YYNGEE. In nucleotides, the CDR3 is TGTGCCAGCAGCGGGACTATCCGGAGTGACAATGAGCAGTTCTTC. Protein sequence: CASSGTIRSDNEQFF.

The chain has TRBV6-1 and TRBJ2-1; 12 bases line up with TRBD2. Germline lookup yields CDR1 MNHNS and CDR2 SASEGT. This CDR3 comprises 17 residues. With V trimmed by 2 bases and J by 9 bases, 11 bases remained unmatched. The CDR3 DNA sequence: TGTGCCAGCAGTGAATCCCGGGGGACTAGCGGGTGGGGTGAGCAGTTCTTC. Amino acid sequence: CASSESRGTSGWGEQFF.

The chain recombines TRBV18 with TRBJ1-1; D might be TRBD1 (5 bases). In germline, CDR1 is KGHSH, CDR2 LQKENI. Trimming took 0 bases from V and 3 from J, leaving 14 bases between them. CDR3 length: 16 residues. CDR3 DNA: TGTGCCAGCTCACCACCTTTGCTCCAAGGGGACACTGAAGCTTTCTTT. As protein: CASSPPLLQGDTEAFF.

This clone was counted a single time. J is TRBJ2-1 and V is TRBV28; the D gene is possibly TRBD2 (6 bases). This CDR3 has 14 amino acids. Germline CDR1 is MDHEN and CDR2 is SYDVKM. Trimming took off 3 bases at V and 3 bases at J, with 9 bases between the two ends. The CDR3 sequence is CASSLGRDYNEQFF. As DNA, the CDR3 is TGTGCCAGCAGTTTGGGGCGGGACTACAATGAGCAGTTCTTC. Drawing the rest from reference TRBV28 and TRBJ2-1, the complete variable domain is DVKVTQSSRYLVKRTGEKVFLECVQDMDHENMFWYRQDPGLGLRLIYFSYDVKMKEKGDIPEGYSVSREKKERFSLILESASTNQTSMYLCASSLGRDYNEQFFGPGTRLTVL.

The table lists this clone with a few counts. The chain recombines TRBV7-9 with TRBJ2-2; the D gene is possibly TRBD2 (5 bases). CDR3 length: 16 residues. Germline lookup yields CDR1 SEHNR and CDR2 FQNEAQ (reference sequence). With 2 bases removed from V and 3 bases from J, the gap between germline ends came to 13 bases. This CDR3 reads CASSLLEAYYTGELFF. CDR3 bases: TGTGCCAGCAGCTTATTGGAGGCCTATTACACCGGGGAGCTGTTTTTT. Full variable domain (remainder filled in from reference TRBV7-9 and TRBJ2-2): DTGVSQNPRHKITKRGQNVTFRCDPISEHNRLYWYRQTLGQGPEFLTYFQNEAQLEKSRLLSDRFSAERPKGSFSTLEIQRTEQGDSAMYLCASSLLEAYYTGELFFGEGSRLTVL.

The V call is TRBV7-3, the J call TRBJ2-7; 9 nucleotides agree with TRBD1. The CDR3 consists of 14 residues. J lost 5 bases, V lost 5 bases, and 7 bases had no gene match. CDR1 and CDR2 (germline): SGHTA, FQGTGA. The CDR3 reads CASSPGTGFNEQYF. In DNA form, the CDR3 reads TGTGCCAGCAGCCCCGGGACAGGGTTTAACGAGCAGTACTTC. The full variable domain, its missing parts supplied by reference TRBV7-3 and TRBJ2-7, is GAGVSQTPSNKVTEKGKYVELRCDPISGHTALYWYRQSLGQGPEFLIYFQGTGAADDSGLPNDRFFAVRPEGSVSTLKIQRTERGDSAVYLCASSPGTGFNEQYFGPGTRLTVT.